This T cell receptor (beta chain) was profiled in a study of beta chain features in type 1 diabetes. Study-wide results and limits: Reduced insertions and increased deletions marked VDJ junctions in type 1 diabetes patients.

Reverse transcribing all isolated RNA meant expressed TCRB transcripts were sequenced. Each sample of naive, central memory or regulatory T cells had, on average, around 3.3 million reads. Repertoires were generated with immunoSEQ multiplex PCR, while TCRdb's copy carries only in-frame clones and drops some. The sample includes a few hundred thousand clones, 14% of them seen just once. This clone has a handful of counts. Its antigen is not known. The sequenced sample was central memory CD4+ T cells from blood. The source is a man aged 25-45 years in good health.

The CDR3 nucleotides are TGTGCCAGCAGTTCCCCGGGGGGAGCCTCAAGGGAGCAGTACTTC. It encodes CASSSPGGASREQYF. The V call is TRBV27, the J call TRBJ2-7; TRBD2 matches at 7 bases. Germline CDR1 is MNHEY and CDR2 is SMNVEV (reference sequence). This CDR3 comprises 15 residues. V shed 4 bases and J 7 bases; nucleotides not matched to a gene: 13.